This T cell receptor beta chain stems from a study of identical twins. This clonotype has a handful of counts. Germline assignment: CDR1 MNHNS and CDR2 SASEGT. The CDR3 consists of 12 residues. Trimming took 7 bases from V and 1 from J, leaving 8 bases between them. TCRdb called the 5' RACE reads again in MiXCR, with one record for every CDR3 protein. Among about 730,000 distinct CDR3 sequences, approximately 22% were seen once, and the ten largest hold 4.3%. The sample was also reused in another study, on T cells expressing NK-cell markers. Per that study: In several donors, dominant CD3+CD56+NKG2C+ clones formed about 1.0-7.0% of CD8+ cells.

The chain recombines TRBV6-1 with TRBJ2-7; D is perhaps TRBD1 (6 bases). This receptor was obtained from a woman aged 18-30 years in good health. Sequenced input: PBMCs. CDR3 region: CASNRASYEQYF. The CDR3 DNA follows: TGTGCCAGCAACAGGGCTTCCTACGAGCAGTACTTC.